The rows below give T cell receptor beta chains drawn from one sample of a study of blood T cells in healthy people across ages. MiXCR, applied by TCRdb to the 5' RACE reads, yields one record per CDR3 protein. The sample consists of 800,000 to 950,000 distinct CDR3 sequences, about 27% of them appearing once. This same sample was also taken into another study, of T cells of mothers and their children.

The sequencing input was blood. Receptors originate from a woman between 35 and 50 years old in good health. CDR3s leave out the opening cysteine and the closing phenylalanine or tryptophan. D genes are given only for firm matches.

CDR3	V	J	D
ASSLTANEQF	TRBV7-3	TRBJ2-1	.
ASSTQGSYT	TRBV7-9	TRBJ1-2	TRBD1
ASSQDFREPYEQY	TRBV3-1	TRBJ2-7	.
ASSPKRLAGGQRSSYNEQF	TRBV7-8	TRBJ2-1	TRBD2
ASSPGVGGRGNEQF	TRBV5-1	TRBJ2-1	.
ASSYGTIGNTIY	TRBV6-5	TRBJ1-3	.
ASSYPSRGTQPQH	TRBV6-2/TRBV6-3	TRBJ1-5	.
ASTDRVSDTQY	TRBV2	TRBJ2-3	TRBD1
ASSQRARATQETQY	TRBV28	TRBJ2-5	.
ASSQGIAYEQF	TRBV3-1	TRBJ2-1	.
ASSFQVQDSYEQY	TRBV12-3/TRBV12-4	.	.
ASSRDREQETQY	TRBV5-1	TRBJ2-5	TRBD1
ASSTTEYEQY	TRBV28	.	.
ASQTGVNTEAF	TRBV2	TRBJ1-1	TRBD1
ASTPGPGGAETQY	TRBV19	TRBJ2-5	TRBD1
ASSPQGQGGNEQY	TRBV7-6	TRBJ2-7	TRBD1
AISASGAYEQY	TRBV10-3	TRBJ2-7	TRBD2
AKGQGYTGELF	TRBV7-7	TRBJ2-2	TRBD1
ASIPGVRDILFAY	TRBV21-1	TRBJ2-7	.
ASSQDLGAVDTQY	TRBV4-2	TRBJ2-3	.
ASSLVPEGTEAF	TRBV5-6	TRBJ1-1	.